The 7 T cell receptor beta chains in this list originate from one sample, sequenced in a study of T cells in Graves' hyperthyroidism and ophthalmopathy. RNA transcripts yielded amplified TCR beta CDR3 regions. Initially, a first-round RT-PCR of the TCR CDR3 employed the HTBI primer set. In TCRdb, the multiplex PCR reads were re-called with MiXCR into one record per CDR3 protein. Among about 540,000 distinct CDR3 sequences listed, about 45% were seen once. Sequenced input: peripheral blood or thyroid tissue (not recorded which). The receptors come from a young woman with Graves' hyperthyroidism.

A few counts support this clonotype. A read error may account for a junction end that differs from germline. V gene TRBV7-9 combines with J gene TRBJ1-6; the D is unclear. Germline V gives CDR1 SEHNR, CDR2 FQNEAQ (reference sequence). The CDR3 has 12 residues. The CDR3 is CATSSYNSPLHF. Written as DNA, the CDR3 is TGTGCCACCAGCTCCTATAATTCACCCCTCCACTTT. The variable domain in full, with the rest retrieved from reference TRBV7-9 and TRBJ1-6, is DTGVSQNPRHKITKRGQNVTFRCDPISEHNRLYWYRQTLGQGPEFLTYFQNEAQLEKSRLLSDRFSAERPKGSFSTLEIQRTEQGDSAMYLCATSSYNSPLHFGNGTRLTVT.

Concerning this clonotype: Here the CDR3 omits its conserved ending phenylalanine or tryptophan, so a read error is the likely source. It is unclear where the CDR3 begins or ends on the DNA, so no DNA is shown, and the CDR3 is as TCRdb lists it. The chain has TRBV15 and TRBJ1-1; no check of the table's D call, TRBD1, against the DNA was made. The CDR3 totals 12 residues, both ends included. CDR1 and CDR2 (germline): LNHNV, YYDKDF (reference sequence). CDR3 sequence reads: CATSRDLAGGNY.

The J gene is TRBJ1-1, the V gene TRBV7-2, with D possibly TRBD1 on 5 matching bases. The CDR3 sequence is 15 residues long. V was clipped by 5 bases and J by 4 bases, with 17 bases between them. In germline, CDR1 is SGHTA, CDR2 FQGNSA. The CDR3 loop reads CASSPPGRIITEAFF. The DNA of the CDR3 is TGTGCCAGCAGCCCTCCAGGGAGAATTATCACTGAAGCTTTCTTT.

This sequence joins TRBV9 and TRBJ2-5; 11 bases are a match to TRBD2. Germline CDR1 SGDLS, CDR2 YYNGEE. CDR3 length: 15 residues. The V gene end was trimmed by 3 bases and the J gene end by 9 bases; junction bases not matched to a gene: 10. CDR3 coding DNA: TGTGCCAGCAGCGCACTAGCGGGAGTTGGTGAGGCCCAGTACTTC. It is translated as CASSALAGVGEAQYF.

This chain uses TRBV29-1 with TRBJ1-2; D remains ambiguous. Trimming removed 7 bases from V and 5 bases from J, with 23 bases in between. There are 15 residues in the CDR3. Germline values: CDR1 SQVTM, CDR2 ANQGSEA. The CDR3: CSASSQESLFYGYTF. Here the CDR3 DNA reads TGCAGCGCCAGCAGCCAAGAGTCCCTTTTTTATGGCTACACCTTC.

This clonotype appeared a few times. The chain joins TRBV7-9 to TRBJ2-5, with 8 bases fitting TRBD1. The CDR3 spans 14 residues. Germline V gene sequence: CDR1 SEHNR, CDR2 FQNEAQ (reference sequence). The trim removed 6 bases at V and 3 bases at J, leaving 6 bases unmatched. CDR3 bases: TGTGCCAGCAGTGAACAGGGGGAGGAAGAGACCCAGTACTTC. It encodes CASSEQGEEETQYF.

The rearrangement joins TRBV12-5 to TRBJ2-5; 8 positions match TRBD1. The germline gives CDR1 LGHNT, CDR2 FRNRAP. The CDR3 covers 14 residues. V lost 1 base, J lost 4 bases, and 2 bases stayed unmatched. CDR3 nucleotides: TGTGCTAGTGGTTTGGGGACAGGGTCAGAGACCCAGTACTTC. As protein: CASGLGTGSETQYF.